Below, 22 T cell receptor beta chains from the same sample are listed, as sequenced in a study of blood T cell repertoires in COVID-19. Profiled with immunoSEQ multiplex PCR; TCRdb holds only in-frame clones, not every one. Of about 370,000 clones in the sample, roughly nine tenths were seen once. The sequenced sample consisted of peripheral blood. These receptors were collected from a woman in her twenties or thirties with COVID-19, enrolled during active disease.

This chain links TRBV5-4 with TRBJ1-2; a weak D match, TRBD1 (5 bases). CDR1 is SGHNT, CDR2 YYREEE, per germline (reference sequence). The CDR3 is made up of 14 amino acids. Deletions cut 0 bases from V and 5 bases from J, with 11 bases between. CDR3 nucleotides: TGTGCCAGCAGCTTGGTAGGGGATGAATATGGCTACACCTTC. Protein sequence: CASSLVGDEYGYTF.

This rearrangement joins TRBV29-1 to TRBJ2-1, with D possibly TRBD2 on 6 matching bases. Trimming took off 7 bases at V and 0 bases at J, with 16 bases between the two ends. CDR1 and CDR2 (germline): SQVTM, ANQGSEA. The length of the CDR3 is 15 residues. DNA of the CDR3: TGCAGCGCCTGTCGCGGGACGAGCTCCTACAATGAGCAGTTCTTC. Translating it yields CSACRGTSSYNEQFF.

The chain links TRBV2 to TRBJ2-1; TRBD2 might be the D (6 bases). Per the germline V gene, CDR1 is SNHLY and CDR2 is FYNNEI. This CDR3 region has 14 residues. Deletions cut 7 bases from V and 2 bases from J, with 12 bases between. CDR3 protein: CASNGGVPYNEQFF. The DNA of the CDR3 is TGTGCCAGCAACGGAGGGGTACCCTACAATGAGCAGTTCTTC.

This chain joins TRBV6-2 or TRBV6-3 and TRBJ2-1, with D maybe TRBD1 (6 bases). The V end lost 0 bases, the J end lost 4 bases, and 10 bases lay between the germline ends. The CDR3 contains 15 residues. The germline gives CDR1 MNHEY, CDR2 SVGEGT. CDR3 in amino acids: CASSYSPQGYNEQFF. The CDR3 region has the DNA TGTGCCAGCAGTTACTCGCCCCAGGGGTACAATGAGCAGTTCTTC.

The chain joins TRBV27 to TRBJ2-5, with a weak D call TRBD1 (6 bases). The CDR3 length is 14 residues. The germline V and J ends were trimmed by 6 bases and 9 bases, with 20 bases remaining between them. Germline assignment: CDR1 MNHEY and CDR2 SMNVEV (reference sequence). CDR3 sequence: CASSPYPTGKAQYF. The CDR3 DNA follows: TGTGCCAGCAGCCCATACCCCACAGGGAAGGCCCAGTACTTC.

V and J are TRBV12-3 or TRBV12-4 and TRBJ1-1; D is undetermined. Trimming pared 3 bases from V and 4 bases from J, leaving 3 bases between. This CDR3 has 11 residues. The CDR3 sequence: CASSFSTEAFF. Written as DNA, the CDR3 is TGTGCCAGCAGTTTCAGCACTGAAGCTTTCTTT.

The chain is built from TRBV11-2 and TRBJ2-7; 10 nucleotides line up with TRBD1. Germline CDR1 and CDR2: SGHAT and FQNNGV. The junction had 4 bases not matched to a gene; V was cut back by 4 bases and J by 4 bases. CDR3 length: 14 amino acids. The CDR3 region is CASSWTGGGYEQYF. The CDR3, as DNA: TGTGCCAGCAGCTGGACAGGGGGAGGATACGAGCAGTACTTC.

The genes are TRBV29-1 and TRBJ1-5; 9 bases align to TRBD1. CDR3 length: 14 amino acids. Germline V gene lookup returns CDR1 SQVTM and CDR2 ANQGSEA. The ends lost 6 bases at V and 5 bases at J; junction bases unmatched: 8. This CDR3 reads CSVRTGAGDQPQHF. The CDR3 DNA sequence: TGCAGCGTACGGACAGGGGCGGGCGATCAGCCCCAGCATTTT.

This sequence joins TRBV7-6 and TRBJ1-2; a weak D match, TRBD1 (5 bases). Trimming took 6 bases from V and 6 from J, leaving 17 bases between them. CDR1 is SGHVS, CDR2 FNYEAQ, per germline. The CDR3 contains 14 residues. CDR3 nucleotide sequence: TGTGCCAGCAGTCTCATCGGAGGGGCGGATGGCTACACCTTC. Protein product: CASSLIGGADGYTF.

The J gene is TRBJ2-5, the V gene TRBV10-3, with a weak D call TRBD2 (5 bases). The CDR3 runs 13 residues. Germline V gene sequence: CDR1 ENHRY, CDR2 SYGVKD. V lost 7 bases and J 0 bases, leaving 9 bases between the germline ends. CDR3 nucleotide sequence: TGTGCCATCAATGCCGGGGACCAAGAGACCCAGTACTTC. Its translation is CAINAGDQETQYF.

The chain uses TRBV6-5 and TRBJ2-7; 10 bases fit TRBD1. There are 14 residues in the CDR3. CDR1 and CDR2 (germline): MNHEY, SVGAGI. Trimming at V came to 5 bases and at J to 2 bases, leaving 3 bases not matched to a gene. Here the CDR3 DNA reads TGTGCCAGCAGTAAGGACAGGGGGGCCTACGAGCAGTACGTC. Translation gives CASSKDRGAYEQYV.

CDR3 sequence reads: CASSEAPGMSNQPQHF. The DNA of the CDR3 is TGTGCCAGCAGTGAAGCGCCGGGGATGAGCAATCAGCCCCAGCATTTT. The V call is TRBV2, the J call TRBJ1-5; D is unresolved. This CDR3 contains 16 residues. The germline V and J ends were trimmed by 0 bases and 1 base, with 10 bases remaining between them. Per the germline V gene, CDR1 is SNHLY and CDR2 is FYNNEI.

The V and J genes are TRBV4-3 and TRBJ2-1, with 7 nucleotides matching TRBD1. This CDR3 region has 14 residues. The germline V gene encodes CDR1 LGHNA and CDR2 YSLEER. V lost 4 bases, J lost 7 bases, and 7 bases stayed unmatched. Here the CDR3 reads CASSRYDRENEQFF. CDR3 DNA sequence: TGCGCCAGCAGCCGTTATGACAGGGAGAATGAGCAGTTCTTC.

The chain combines TRBV5-1 with TRBJ1-2; no definite D call. V gave up 6 bases and J gave up 3 bases, with 9 bases separating them. The germline V gene has CDR1 SGHRS and CDR2 YFSETQ. CDR3 length: 12 amino acids. The CDR3 sequence: CASTSEDYGYTF. CDR3 in DNA: TGCGCCAGCACGTCAGAGGACTATGGCTACACCTTC.

This rearrangement joins TRBV28 to TRBJ1-5; 7 positions match TRBD1. With V trimmed by 1 base and J by 4 bases, 4 bases remained unmatched. The CDR3 totals 15 residues. CDR1 and CDR2 (germline): MDHEN, SYDVKM. The CDR3 region is CASSLSARGNQPQHF. CDR3 nucleotides: TGTGCCAGCAGTTTATCGGCCAGGGGGAATCAGCCCCAGCATTTT.

This chain links TRBV11-3 with TRBJ2-3; D may be TRBD2 (6 bases). Germline CDR1 SGHNT, CDR2 YENEEA. The CDR3 runs to 14 residues. V was clipped by 3 bases and J by 2 bases, with 9 bases between them. DNA for the CDR3: TGTGCCAGCAGCTTGGAGGGCAACACAGATACGCAGTATTTT. It yields the protein CASSLEGNTDTQYF. Full variable domain (rest looked up from reference TRBV11-3 and TRBJ2-3): EAGVVQSPRYKIIEKKQPVAFWCNPISGHNTLYWYLQNLGQGPELLIRYENEEAVDDSQLPKDRFSAERLKGVDSTLKIQPAELGDSAVYLCASSLEGNTDTQYFGPGTRLTVL.

This sequence joins TRBV21-1 and TRBJ2-7; TRBD2, the table's D call, was not compared with the DNA. TRBV21-1 constitutes a pseudogene. The CDR3 covers 15 residues. DNA of the CDR3: TGTGCCAGCAGCCCCGGGACTAGCGAATCTTACGAGCAGTACTTC. Protein product: CASSPGTSESYEQYF.

The J gene is TRBJ2-2, the V gene TRBV20-1; D remains ambiguous. The ends were cut back, 5 bases at V and 5 bases at J, with 6 bases in the middle. The germline V gene has CDR1 DFQATT and CDR2 SNEGSKA (reference sequence). The CDR3 totals 11 residues. This CDR3 reads CSASSTGELFF. The CDR3 DNA reads as TGCAGTGCTTCCTCGACCGGGGAGCTGTTTTTT.

The gene calls are TRBV7-2 and TRBJ1-2; no firm D call. The CDR3 has 14 amino acids. Germline assignment: CDR1 SGHTA and CDR2 FQGNSA. Trimming stripped 7 bases from V and 5 bases from J, with 17 bases between. CDR3 DNA: TGTGCCAGCACTAAGTTCGAGGAGGATTATGGCTACACCTTC. Protein sequence: CASTKFEEDYGYTF.

This rearrangement joins TRBV13 to TRBJ2-1, with D possibly being TRBD2 (5 bases). The CDR3 is 21 amino acids. V was cut by 0 bases and J by 4 bases, with 28 bases left in between. The germline V gene has CDR1 PRHDT and CDR2 FYEKMQ (reference sequence). CDR3 nucleotides: TGTGCCAGCAGCTTAGGGGGGTGGTACGGTCGCGGGTCCTCTTGGTACAATGAGCAGTTCTTC. Translating it yields CASSLGGWYGRGSSWYNEQFF.

The chain uses TRBV20-1 and TRBJ2-3; 9 positions match TRBD2. In germline, CDR1 is DFQATT, CDR2 SNEGSKA (reference sequence). Trimming cost V 3 bases and J 9 bases; bases outside gene matches: 7. The CDR3 runs 13 residues. The CDR3 is CSASWSGRPTQYF. The CDR3 nucleotides read TGCAGTGCTAGTTGGAGCGGGAGGCCAACGCAGTATTTT.

This chain connects TRBV5-1 to TRBJ1-2; 9 nucleotides match TRBD1. J lost 4 bases, V lost 2 bases, and 6 bases had no gene match. From germline, CDR1 is SGHRS and CDR2 YFSETQ. The CDR3 spans 15 residues. CDR3 residues: CASSLRTGVGYGYTF. The CDR3 nucleotides read TGCGCCAGCAGCTTAAGGACAGGGGTTGGCTATGGCTACACCTTC.